Presented here are 21 T cell receptor beta chains from one specimen sequenced in a study of T cell repertoires in cytomegalovirus infection. TCRdb used MiXCR to reprocess the reads, holding one entry per CDR3 protein. The sample lists roughly 200,000 distinct CDR3 sequences; roughly 17% were seen once. The sample taken for sequencing was CD8+ T cells from PBMCs. The receptors stem from a human donor in good health (CMV status not recorded). Some clones in this sample may be carry-over from other donors' samples.

The chain joins TRBV6-6 to TRBJ2-1, with 12 bases that match TRBD2. Looked up from germline, CDR1 is MNHNY and CDR2 is SVGAGI (reference sequence). The CDR3 runs to 18 residues. With 0 bases clipped from V and 8 bases from J, the junction kept 11 bases outside the gene matches. The CDR3 region is CASSYSLASGGAVHEQFF. The CDR3 DNA reads TGTGCCAGCAGTTACTCACTGGCTAGCGGGGGGGCAGTCCATGAGCAGTTCTTC.

The chain is built from TRBV7-8 and TRBJ2-2; 8 bases map to TRBD1. The CDR3 contains 16 residues. Trimming took 2 bases from V and 4 from J; bases not matched to a gene: 6. Germline loops: CDR1 SGHVS, CDR2 FQNEAQ. CDR3 amino acids: CASSLRQGLGTGELFF. As DNA, the CDR3 is TGTGCCAGCAGCTTAAGACAGGGGCTCGGCACCGGGGAGCTGTTTTTT.

Only a few counts were recorded for this clonotype. V usage is TRBV7-2 and J usage is TRBJ2-6; D is unresolved. This CDR3 contains 16 residues. Looked up from germline, CDR1 is SGHTA and CDR2 is FQGNSA. V lost 5 bases to trimming and J lost 1 base, with 12 bases between them. The CDR3 DNA sequence: TGTGCCAGCAGCCCAGAGGCAGCTTCTGGGGCCAACGTCCTGACTTTC. Protein product: CASSPEAASGANVLTF.

The chain recombines TRBV7-9 with TRBJ2-5; 8 nucleotides agree with TRBD2. From germline, CDR1 is SEHNR and CDR2 FQNEAQ (reference sequence). The junction had 20 bases not matched to a gene; V was cut back by 5 bases and J by 9 bases. The CDR3 is 17 residues long. CDR3 DNA sequence: TGTGCCAGCAGCGAATCGTGGACTAGCCCCCTGCGACCGGCCCAGTACTTC. Amino acid sequence: CASSESWTSPLRPAQYF.

V and J are TRBV6-5 and TRBJ2-3; D gene ambiguous. Trimming took 2 bases from V and 2 from J, leaving 11 bases between them. The CDR3 runs 15 residues. The V gene's germline CDR1 is MNHEY and CDR2 SVGAGI. CDR3 nucleotide sequence: TGTGCCAGCAGTTACGACGGAGCATTCACAGATACGCAGTATTTT. It specifies CASSYDGAFTDTQYF.

The chain employs TRBV29-1 and TRBJ2-4; 7 bases are a match to TRBD2. Trimming took 4 bases from V and 1 from J; bases not matched to a gene: 1. The CDR3 runs 13 residues. Germline values: CDR1 SQVTM, CDR2 ANQGSEA. The CDR3 sequence is CSVAGGAKNIQYF. CDR3 in DNA: TGCAGCGTTGCCGGGGGGGCCAAAAACATTCAGTACTTC.

This clonotype was picked up a small number of times. The chain has TRBV28 and TRBJ1-1; no reliable D call. Germline V CDR1 and CDR2: MDHEN, SYDVKM. Trimming left V 6 bases short and J 1 base short, with 12 bases between. The CDR3 sequence is 14 residues long. The CDR3 loop reads CASSPWEQNTEAFF. The CDR3 DNA is TGTGCCAGCAGCCCCTGGGAACAGAACACTGAAGCTTTCTTT.

This clonotype was picked up many times. The rearrangement joins TRBV12-3 or TRBV12-4 to TRBJ2-2; D is ambiguous. Trimming took off 6 bases at V and 1 base at J, with 3 bases between the two ends. This CDR3 has 12 residues. Written as DNA, the CDR3 is TGTGCCAGCAGCTGGAACACCGGGGAGCTGTTTTTT. This encodes CASSWNTGELFF.

The chain employs TRBV6-2 or TRBV6-3 and TRBJ2-1; D ambiguous. Trimming cost V 0 bases and J 6 bases, with 3 bases left between them. The CDR3 extends over 12 amino acids. CDR1 and CDR2 from the germline V gene are MNHEY and SVGEGT. CDR3 protein: CASSYSSNEQFF. CDR3 sequence (DNA): TGTGCCAGCAGTTACTCAAGCAATGAGCAGTTCTTC.

The V gene is TRBV7-3, the J gene TRBJ2-3; 12 bases align to TRBD2. The germline V gene has CDR1 SGHTA and CDR2 FQGTGA. The CDR3 contains 17 residues. Unmatched junction bases numbered 2, after V lost 0 bases and J lost 1 base. The CDR3 loop is CASSLTSSGGGTDTQYF. DNA for the CDR3: TGTGCCAGCAGCTTAACATCTAGCGGGGGGGGCACAGATACGCAGTATTTT. Using reference TRBV7-3 and TRBJ2-3 for the parts outside the CDR3, the full variable domain is GAGVSQTPSNKVTEKGKYVELRCDPISGHTALYWYRQSLGQGPEFLIYFQGTGAADDSGLPNDRFFAVRPEGSVSTLKIQRTERGDSAVYLCASSLTSSGGGTDTQYFGPGTRLTVL.

The V and J genes are TRBV6-2 or TRBV6-3 and TRBJ2-7; D unresolved. There are 12 residues in the CDR3. V was pared by 3 bases and J by 3 bases, with 6 bases between. The germline V gene encodes CDR1 MNHEY and CDR2 SVGEGT. CDR3 protein: CASSYDGYEQYF. The DNA for the CDR3 is TGTGCCAGCAGTTATGACGGCTACGAGCAGTACTTC.

This clonotype occurred a few times. The gene calls are TRBV29-1 and TRBJ1-2, with 7 bases lining up with TRBD1. This CDR3 is 13 amino acids long. V shed 6 bases, J shed 3 bases, and the junction held 7 bases outside the gene matches. Germline V lookup: CDR1 SQVTM, CDR2 ANQGSEA. The CDR3 DNA follows: TGCAGCGTATTTACAGGGGCCTACTATGGCTACACCTTC. This translates into CSVFTGAYYGYTF.

The CDR3 loop is CASSLEQAYEQYF. The CDR3 DNA reads as TGCGCCAGCAGCCTTGAACAGGCCTACGAGCAGTACTTC. The gene calls are TRBV4-1 and TRBJ2-7; D perhaps matches TRBD1 (5 bases). Deletions cut 4 bases from V and 2 bases from J, with 9 bases between. This CDR3 is built from 13 residues. From germline, CDR1 is MGHRA and CDR2 YSYEKL.

This clonotype has only a few counts. The chain has TRBV29-1 and TRBJ1-1, with no clear D. The germline V gene encodes CDR1 SQVTM and CDR2 ANQGSEA. The CDR3 runs 13 residues. V was pared by 4 bases and J by 5 bases, with 14 bases between. The CDR3 DNA follows: TGCAGCGTTGTGAAGGGTGTAAGGACTGAAGCTTTCTTT. This sequence encodes CSVVKGVRTEAFF. The full variable domain, completed using reference TRBV29-1 and TRBJ1-1, is SAVISQKPSRDICQRGTSLTIQCQVDSQVTMMFWYRQQPGQSLTLIATANQGSEATYESGFVIDKFPISRPNLTFSTLTVSNMSPEDSSIYLCSVVKGVRTEAFFGQGTRLTVV.

The CDR3, as DNA: TGTGCCAGCAGCTCGCTTGTAAACGAGCAGTACTTC. Its protein is CASSSLVNEQYF. V and J are TRBV7-9 and TRBJ2-7; D remains ambiguous. V lost 4 bases to trimming and J lost 5 bases, with 9 bases between them. CDR3 length equals 12 residues. Germline loops: CDR1 SEHNR, CDR2 FQNEAQ (reference sequence).

This clonotype was counted between two and nine times. The rearrangement links TRBV20-1 to TRBJ2-1, with 12 bases aligning to TRBD2. J lost 4 bases, V lost 3 bases, and 13 bases had no gene match. This CDR3 spans 18 amino acids. Germline CDR1 is DFQATT and CDR2 is SNEGSKA (reference sequence). CDR3 sequence reads: CSASERLAGGWAYNEQFF. In DNA, the CDR3 is TGCAGTGCTAGTGAAAGGCTAGCGGGGGGGTGGGCTTACAATGAGCAGTTCTTC.

V is TRBV11-1 and J is TRBJ2-1; D uncertain. Germline CDR1 is SGHAT and CDR2 is FQDESV (reference sequence). The V end lost 1 base, the J end lost 2 bases, and 18 bases lay between the germline ends. This CDR3 comprises 18 residues. CDR3 loop: CASSLESVVSLTYNEQFF. CDR3 nucleotides: TGTGCCAGCAGCTTAGAATCGGTGGTCAGTCTAACCTACAATGAGCAGTTCTTC.

The gene calls are TRBV5-1 and TRBJ2-5; TRBD2 agrees at 10 bases. Germline-derived CDR1 and CDR2 are SGHRS and YFSETQ. The CDR3 covers 18 residues. The V segment lost 0 bases and the J segment 0 bases; nucleotides outside the gene matches: 8. The CDR3 reads CASSLEGLAASYQETQYF. DNA for the CDR3: TGCGCCAGCAGCTTGGAAGGACTAGCGGCCTCGTACCAAGAGACCCAGTACTTC.

This clonotype was detected only a few times. The CDR3 nucleotides are TGTGCCAGCACCCACAGAGACACCGGGGAGCTGTTTTTT. Translated, it gives CASTHRDTGELFF. The rearrangement uses TRBV7-9 and TRBJ2-2, with unresolved D. CDR1 and CDR2 from the germline V gene are SEHNR and FQNEAQ (reference sequence). Trimming took off 7 bases at V and 3 bases at J, with 9 bases between the two ends. This CDR3 has 13 amino acids. Combining the CDR3 with reference TRBV7-9 and TRBJ2-2 gives the whole variable domain DTGVSQNPRHKITKRGQNVTFRCDPISEHNRLYWYRQTLGQGPEFLTYFQNEAQLEKSRLLSDRFSAERPKGSFSTLEIQRTEQGDSAMYLCASTHRDTGELFFGEGSRLTVL.

The rearrangement joins TRBV7-3 to TRBJ1-6, with D possibly matching TRBD1 (6 bases). V lost 5 bases and J lost 3, with 14 bases in between. In germline, CDR1 is SGHTA, CDR2 FQGTGA. The CDR3 covers 16 residues. The CDR3 sequence: CASSPEGDHYNSPLHF. The DNA for the CDR3 is TGTGCCAGCAGCCCAGAGGGGGACCACTATAATTCACCCCTCCACTTT.

The chain carries TRBV5-6 and TRBJ2-3, with D possibly matching TRBD2 (6 bases). The CDR3 sequence is 12 residues long. Germline V gene lookup returns CDR1 SGHDT and CDR2 YYEEEE. V dropped 3 bases and J dropped 4 bases, with 6 bases sitting between them. CDR3 DNA sequence: TGTGCCAGCAGCTGGGGGGCAGATACGCAGTATTTT. Amino acid sequence: CASSWGADTQYF.